The 21 T cell receptor beta chains in this list originate from one sample, sequenced in a study of persistence of HIV-infected CD4 T cells. The antigens of these receptors remain unknown. This was the immunoSEQ version 4 assay in survey mode. This table comes from immunoSEQ multiplex PCR, and its TCRdb copy is limited to in-frame clones, with some not included. The profile shows just over 7,500 clones, roughly two thirds of them singletons. Cells were stimulated with CMV-infected fibroblast lysates at 8 to 10 ug/mL. Responding CD4+ T cells were sorted by upregulation of both CD40 ligand and CD69. Material: CD4+ T cells sorted from PBMCs after approximately 19-hour stimulation, obtained from a patient who received antiretroviral therapy. The receptor source for this set is an adult man with HIV who was CMV-seropositive.

This clone turned up a few times. The chain is built from TRBV7-2 and TRBJ2-3; 8 nucleotides match TRBD2. V lost 0 bases and J lost 0; bases outside the gene matches: 14. This CDR3 has 20 amino acids. The germline V gene has CDR1 SGHTA and CDR2 FQGNSA. The CDR3: CASSLARREGPFSSTDTQYF. The CDR3 DNA sequence: TGTGCCAGCAGCTTAGCACGTCGGGAGGGCCCTTTTTCTAGCACAGATACGCAGTATTTT.

This clone is labeled medium-sized. The rearrangement joins TRBV19 to TRBJ1-1, with unresolved D. Trimming removed 10 bases at V and 4 bases at J, with 10 bases between. The CDR3 sequence is 11 residues long. Germline CDR1 reads LNHDA; CDR2 reads SQIVND (reference sequence). The CDR3 loop is CATAGSTEAFF. The CDR3 coding sequence is TGTGCCACCGCGGGGAGCACTGAAGCTTTCTTT.

V is TRBV3-1 (or the pseudogene TRBV3-2) and J is TRBJ1-5; 8 nucleotides agree with TRBD1. Per the germline V gene, CDR1 is LGHDT and CDR2 is YNNKEL (reference sequence). Trimming at V came to 4 bases and at J to 10 bases, leaving 15 bases not matched to a gene. The CDR3 extends over 16 amino acids. The CDR3 region is CASSRGTGASISPQHF. DNA of the CDR3: TGTGCCAGCAGCCGAGGGACAGGTGCTTCAATCAGCCCCCAGCATTTT.

The chain recombines TRBV11-2 with TRBJ2-6; possible D gene TRBD2, 6 bases. CDR3 length: 18 amino acids. From germline, CDR1 is SGHAT and CDR2 FQNNGV. V was pared by 5 bases and J by 0 bases, with 17 bases between. This CDR3 reads CASSRGSGFVSGANVLTF. The DNA of the CDR3 is TGTGCCAGCAGCCGGGGGTCAGGGTTTGTCTCTGGGGCCAACGTCCTGACTTTC. The complete variable domain, with remaining parts taken from reference TRBV11-2 and TRBJ2-6, reads EAGVAQSPRYKIIEKRQSVAFWCNPISGHATLYWYQQILGQGPKLLIQFQNNGVVDDSQLPKDRFSAERLKGVDSTLKIQPAKLEDSAVYLCASSRGSGFVSGANVLTFGAGSRLTVL.

The chain carries TRBV7-6 and TRBJ1-6, with D unclear. The CDR3 runs to 14 residues. CDR1 is SGHVS, CDR2 FNYEAQ, per germline. V was clipped by 4 bases and J by 6 bases, with 10 bases between them. The CDR3 DNA is TGTGCCAGCAGCTACACGGGTACTAATTCACCCCTCCACTTT. This sequence encodes CASSYTGTNSPLHF.

V is TRBV28 and J is TRBJ1-5, with TRBD1 matching 7 bases. The junction had 8 bases not matched to a gene; V was cut back by 8 bases and J by 4 bases. CDR1 and CDR2 (germline): MDHEN, SYDVKM. This CDR3 is built from 14 residues. The CDR3 sequence is CASRTQGQNQPQHF. CDR3 DNA sequence: TGTGCCAGCCGAACACAGGGACAGAATCAGCCCCAGCATTTT.

This clone occurred a few times. The chain couples TRBV7-8 to TRBJ1-5; D remains ambiguous. Germline V gene data show CDR1 as SGHVS and CDR2 as FQNEAQ. The CDR3 spans 12 residues. V was pared by 5 bases and J by 1 base, with 3 bases between. CDR3 region: CASSLSNQPQHF. In DNA form, the CDR3 reads TGTGCCAGCAGCCTCAGCAATCAGCCCCAGCATTTT.

This clone appeared a few times. The rearrangement links TRBV3-1 (or the pseudogene TRBV3-2) to TRBJ1-6; the D gene is possibly TRBD1 (6 bases). V was cut by 0 bases and J by 9 bases, with 12 bases left in between. The CDR3 totals 15 residues. Germline V gene data show CDR1 as LGHDT and CDR2 as YNNKEL (reference sequence). CDR3 sequence: CASSQDWGGSSPLHF. Written as DNA, the CDR3 is TGTGCCAGCAGCCAAGATTGGGGGGGCAGTTCACCCCTCCACTTT.

J is TRBJ1-1 and V is TRBV2; no clear D gene. The CDR3 loop spans 16 amino acids. Germline V gene sequence: CDR1 SNHLY, CDR2 FYNNEI. V was trimmed by 5 bases and J by 1 base, leaving 17 bases between them. The CDR3 DNA reads as TGTGCCAGCAGTATCCGGTCGCAATCACCGAACACTGAAGCTTTCTTT. Translating it yields CASSIRSQSPNTEAFF.

The rearrangement uses TRBV19 and TRBJ2-2, with D tentatively TRBD1 or TRBD2 (6 bases each). CDR1 is LNHDA and CDR2 is SQIVND in the germline V gene (reference sequence). The CDR3 length is 15 residues. V was pared by 7 bases and J by 3 bases, with 15 bases between. In DNA, the CDR3 is TGTGCCAGTAAACTACGGAGGGGGGACACCGGGGAGCTGTTTTTT. This translates into CASKLRRGDTGELFF.

The chain joins TRBV6-2 or TRBV6-3 to TRBJ2-5, with a weak D call TRBD2 (5 bases). Germline V gene data show CDR1 as MNHEY and CDR2 as SVGEGT. The length of the CDR3 is 16 residues. The V gene lost 2 bases and the J gene lost 3 bases, with 16 bases spanning the gap. The CDR3 reads CASSYARARGKETQYF. Here the CDR3 DNA reads TGTGCCAGCAGTTACGCGCGGGCAAGAGGGAAAGAGACCCAGTACTTC.

J is TRBJ1-4 and V is TRBV11-1; D not certain. CDR1 and CDR2 (germline): SGHAT, FQDESV (reference sequence). The CDR3 sequence is 16 residues long. Trimming cost V 1 base and J 4 bases, with 13 bases left between them. CDR3 residues: CASSLGSRRSNEKLFF. CDR3 DNA sequence: TGTGCCAGCAGCTTAGGATCTCGCCGAAGTAATGAAAAACTGTTTTTT.

The chain uses TRBV11-1 and TRBJ2-1, with 8 nucleotides matching TRBD2. V shed 5 bases, J shed 2 bases, and the junction held 8 bases outside the gene matches. Germline V lookup: CDR1 SGHAT, CDR2 FQDESV (reference sequence). The CDR3 is made up of 16 amino acids. The CDR3 coding sequence is TGTGCCAGCAGCCCCTCGGGGACTAGGCCCTACAATGAGCAGTTCTTC. Translating gives CASSPSGTRPYNEQFF.

V is TRBV19 and J is TRBJ1-4, with 10 bases fitting TRBD1. CDR3 size: 15 residues. Unmatched junction bases numbered 8, after V lost 5 bases and J lost 8 bases. Per germline, CDR1 LNHDA and CDR2 SQIVND (reference sequence). In nucleotides, the CDR3 is TGTGCCAGTAGTCCTATAAGGACAGGGGGAGAAAAACTGTTTTTT. Encoded protein: CASSPIRTGGEKLFF.

The genes are TRBV19 and TRBJ1-2, with D maybe TRBD1 (5 bases). The germline gives CDR1 LNHDA, CDR2 SQIVND (reference sequence). The length of the CDR3 is 15 residues. V lost 5 bases to trimming and J lost 6 bases, with 19 bases between them. Here the CDR3 reads CASSVGTPGRDGYTF. In DNA, the CDR3 is TGTGCCAGTAGTGTGGGGACTCCCGGACGAGATGGCTACACCTTC.

CDR3 sequence: CASSLQRNTEAFF. The CDR3 coding sequence is TGTGCCAGCAGCTTACAGAGGAACACTGAAGCTTTCTTT. V usage is TRBV5-8 and J usage is TRBJ1-1, with no clear D. CDR1 and CDR2 from the germline V gene are SGHTS and YDEGEE. The V and J ends lost 2 bases and 1 base respectively, with 6 bases between them. The CDR3 has 13 residues.

This rearrangement joins TRBV30 to TRBJ2-7, with D possibly TRBD2 on 6 matching bases. The length of the CDR3 is 11 residues. With 5 bases removed from V and 6 bases from J, the gap between germline ends came to 11 bases. The germline CDR1 and CDR2 sequences are GTSNPN and SVGIG (reference sequence). The CDR3 is CAWASVSEQYF. The DNA for the CDR3 is TGTGCCTGGGCTAGCGTATCCGAGCAGTACTTC.

This clone occurred once. The chain couples TRBV9 to TRBJ1-6, with 8 bases identical to TRBD1. There are 15 residues in the CDR3. The V segment lost 2 bases and the J segment 7 bases; nucleotides outside the gene matches: 5. Germline assignment: CDR1 SGDLS and CDR2 YYNGEE. CDR3 nucleotides: TGTGCCAGCAGCGTGGGCGGACAGGGAAATTCACCCCTCCACTTT. Its translation: CASSVGGQGNSPLHF.

This clone was detected only a few times. V usage is TRBV5-1 and J usage is TRBJ1-1; D gene ambiguous. Germline loops: CDR1 SGHRS, CDR2 YFSETQ. CDR3 size: 13 residues. The V gene lost 2 bases and the J gene lost 0 bases, with 5 bases spanning the gap. CDR3 nucleotide sequence: TGCGCCAGCAGCTTACAGTTGAACACTGAAGCTTTCTTT. It translates to CASSLQLNTEAFF.

The chain links TRBV24-1 to TRBJ2-3, with a possible D match to TRBD2 (6 bases). Trimming left V 4 bases short and J 2 bases short, with 9 bases between. The CDR3 covers 14 residues. Germline V gene lookup returns CDR1 KGHDR and CDR2 SFDVKD. The CDR3 here is CATSETGVTDTQYF. The DNA of the CDR3 is TGTGCCACCAGTGAAACGGGAGTCACAGATACGCAGTATTTT.

This clone is termed medium-sized (0.01 to 0.1%). The chain joins TRBV9 to TRBJ1-3, with D possibly TRBD1 on 5 matching bases. V lost 3 bases and J 0 bases, leaving 7 bases between the germline ends. Looked up from germline, CDR1 is SGDLS and CDR2 is YYNGEE. The CDR3 extends over 14 amino acids. The CDR3 DNA reads TGTGCCAGCAGCGCCGGGACCTCTGGAAACACCATATATTTT. This sequence encodes CASSAGTSGNTIYF. The entire variable domain, with the rest obtained from reference TRBV9 and TRBJ1-3, is as follows: DSGVTQTPKHLITATGQRVTLRCSPRSGDLSVYWYQQSLDQGLQFLIQYYNGEERAKGNILERFSAQQFPDLHSELNLSSLELGDSALYFCASSAGTSGNTIYFGEGSWLTVV.